The rows below give T cell receptor beta chains drawn from one sample of a study of TIL therapy for anti-PD-1-resistant metastatic lung cancer. Clones were sequenced by immunoSEQ multiplex PCR, and TCRdb holds only the in-frame ones, with some missing. Here the sample spans about 52,000 clones, roughly 85% being singletons. This specimen was blood, taken at baseline. The origin of the receptors is a woman aged 30 to 85 with non-small cell lung cancer. Both conserved end residues are part of each CDR3. The D gene is left open where the match is weak. Clone size, where shown, is once, few, many, or a class for clones that have expanded.

once	TRBD1	TRBJ2-7	TRBV18	TGTGCCAGCTCCTCGATCGGGACAGGGATATACGAGCAGTACTTC	CASSSIGTGIYEQYF
.	.	TRBJ2-1	TRBV2	TGTGCCAGCAGTGACCCACCCGGGGGGCGGGAGCAGTTCTTC	CASSDPPGGREQFF
.	.	TRBJ2-2	TRBV19	TGTGCCAGTAGTATATATGTCGGGAACACCGGGGAGCTGTTTTTT	CASSIYVGNTGELFF
.	.	TRBJ2-3	TRBV10-1	TGCGCCAGCAGTGGAGAGTTACAGGCCCGCTCCCATCCAGATACGCAGTATTTT	CASSGELQARSHPDTQYF
.	TRBD1	TRBJ2-1	TRBV27	TGTGCCAGCAGTTTATTGGGACAGTTAAATGAGCAGTTCTTC	CASSLLGQLNEQFF
.	.	TRBJ1-1	TRBV9	TGTGCCAGCAGCGTAGATGGTAGGGGACCTGAAGCTTTCTTT	CASSVDGRGPEAFF
.	TRBD2	TRBJ2-5	TRBV30	TGTGCCTGGAGTCGAGGACTAGCGGGGGCAGAGACCCAGTACTTC	CAWSRGLAGAETQYF
.	.	TRBJ2-3	TRBV11-2	TGTGCCAGCAGCTTACATACGCAGTATTTT	CASSLHTQYF
.	.	TRBJ1-2	TRBV5-6	TGTGCCAGCAGCTTGGCTGGGGGAGGTTGGTATGGCTACACCTTC	CASSLAGGGWYGYTF
.	.	TRBJ2-5	TRBV28	TGTGCCAGCAGTCCTTCTGGGGCAGGGGGGGTCAAAGAGACCCAGTACTTC	CASSPSGAGGVKETQYF
.	.	TRBJ2-5	TRBV6-5	TGTGCCAGCAGTTACTCCCAACGCCAAGAGACCCAGTACTTC	CASSYSQRQETQYF
.	.	TRBJ2-1	TRBV12-5	TGTGCTAGTGGTTCGAAAAGCGGGCCCCCCCTGGGTGAGCAGTTCTTC	CASGSKSGPPLGEQFF
.	TRBD1	TRBJ1-6	TRBV6-5	TGTGCCAGCAGCCGCCGGGACAGTAATTCACCCCTCCACTTT	CASSRRDSNSPLHF
few	.	TRBJ1-2	TRBV30	TGTGCCTGGAGTGTAAATCGACGGGGTGGCTACACCTTC	CAWSVNRRGGYTF
few	.	TRBJ1-1	TRBV29-1	TGCAGCGTTGATAAGAACACTGAAGCTTTCTTT	CSVDKNTEAFF
.	.	TRBJ2-1	TRBV27	TGTGCCAGCAGTTTAATATCACGGAACTACAATGAGCAGTTCTTC	CASSLISRNYNEQFF
.	.	TRBJ2-5	TRBV5-1	TGCGCCAGCAGCTTGGCCAATTCCGGGGAGACCCAGTACTTC	CASSLANSGETQYF
.	.	TRBJ1-1	TRBV15	TGTGCCACCAGCAGGGGCCCGGCCCGTCGGGAAACTGAAGCTTTCTTT	CATSRGPARRETEAFF
.	TRBD2	TRBJ2-5	TRBV4-2	TGTGCCAGCAGCCTTCTAGCGGGACTAGCAAACCGATTTCAAGAGACCCAGTACTTC	CASSLLAGLANRFQETQYF
once	TRBD1	TRBJ1-1	TRBV7-2	TGTGCCAGCAGCAAGTACAGGGGGCCGGCACGAGACACTGAAGCTTTCTTT	CASSKYRGPARDTEAFF
.	.	TRBJ2-7	TRBV20-1	TGCAGTGCTCCCCAAGTCGACGAGCAGTACTTC	CSAPQVDEQYF
.	.	TRBJ2-3	TRBV6-5	TGTGCCAGCAGTTACGGCGGGGGCAACACAGATACGCAGTATTTT	CASSYGGGNTDTQYF
once	.	TRBJ2-7	TRBV4-1	TGCGCCAGCAGCCAAGAGGGGTTAGCGGTACCCGGGGAGCAGTACTTC	CASSQEGLAVPGEQYF
.	TRBD1	TRBJ1-5	TRBV27	TGTGCCAGCAGTTTATCAGGGACAGGGGTTTGGGCCCTCAATCAGCCCCAGCATTTT	CASSLSGTGVWALNQPQHF
.	TRBD1	TRBJ2-7	TRBV18	TGTGCCAGCTCACTACCGGGACAGGAAAATTCCTACGAGCAGTACTTC	CASSLPGQENSYEQYF
.	TRBD1	TRBJ1-1	TRBV4-1	TGCGCCAGCAGCCAGAGGGGGCTTGGCACTGAAGCTTTCTTT	CASSQRGLGTEAFF
.	TRBD1	TRBJ2-3	TRBV11-2	TGTGCCAGCAGCTACTTTACCACCGGGACAGCGACGCAGTATTTT	CASSYFTTGTATQYF
.	.	TRBJ2-5	TRBV7-9	TGTGCCAGCAGCTTAGATGTCAGATACCAAGAGACCCAGTACTTC	CASSLDVRYQETQYF
.	.	TRBJ1-1	TRBV6-5	TGTGCCAGCAGTTACTCGATGGGCAGGAGGAACACTGAAGCTTTCTTT	CASSYSMGRRNTEAFF
.	TRBD1	TRBJ2-3	TRBV10-3	TGTGCCATCAGTGATGGGACAGGATCGGATACGCAGTATTTT	CAISDGTGSDTQYF
.	.	TRBJ2-5	TRBV6-5	TGTGCCAGCAGTTACCCACGGGGGGCAGGCGAGACCCAGTACTTC	CASSYPRGAGETQYF
.	.	TRBJ2-3	TRBV4-1	TGCGCCAGCAGCCAAGGTCGGGGGCCGATGAATACGCAGTATTTT	CASSQGRGPMNTQYF
.	TRBD2	TRBJ2-7	TRBV30	TGTGCCTGGAGAATTAGCGGGGGGACCTACGAGCAGTACTTC	CAWRISGGTYEQYF
few	.	TRBJ1-2	TRBV6-1	TGTGCCAGCAGTAACACAGGGCTGTTTAACTATGGCTACACCTTC	CASSNTGLFNYGYTF
few	.	TRBJ2-5	TRBV4-1	TGCGCCAGCAGCCAAGATTCAGGTCAGGGGACCCAGTACTTC	CASSQDSGQGTQYF
.	.	TRBJ1-1	TRBV7-2	TGTGCCAGCAGCATCCGGGCCAGCGCAAGGAACACTGAAGCTTTCTTT	CASSIRASARNTEAFF
.	.	TRBJ2-3	TRBV6-4	TGTGCCAGCAGTCCAATCGGGGGTGGCACAGATACGCAGTATTTT	CASSPIGGGTDTQYF
.	TRBD2	TRBJ2-3	TRBV9	TGTGCCAGCAGCGTTAGCGGGAGGTGGGCAGATACGCAGTATTTT	CASSVSGRWADTQYF
.	.	TRBJ2-1	TRBV7-6	TGTGCCAGCAGCTGGGACGGGAGCTCCTACAATGAGCAGTTCTTC	CASSWDGSSYNEQFF
few	.	TRBJ1-6	TRBV11-2	TGTGCCAGCAGCTTAAGGAGGCCGAGCTCCTATAATTCACCCCTCCACTTT	CASSLRRPSSYNSPLHF